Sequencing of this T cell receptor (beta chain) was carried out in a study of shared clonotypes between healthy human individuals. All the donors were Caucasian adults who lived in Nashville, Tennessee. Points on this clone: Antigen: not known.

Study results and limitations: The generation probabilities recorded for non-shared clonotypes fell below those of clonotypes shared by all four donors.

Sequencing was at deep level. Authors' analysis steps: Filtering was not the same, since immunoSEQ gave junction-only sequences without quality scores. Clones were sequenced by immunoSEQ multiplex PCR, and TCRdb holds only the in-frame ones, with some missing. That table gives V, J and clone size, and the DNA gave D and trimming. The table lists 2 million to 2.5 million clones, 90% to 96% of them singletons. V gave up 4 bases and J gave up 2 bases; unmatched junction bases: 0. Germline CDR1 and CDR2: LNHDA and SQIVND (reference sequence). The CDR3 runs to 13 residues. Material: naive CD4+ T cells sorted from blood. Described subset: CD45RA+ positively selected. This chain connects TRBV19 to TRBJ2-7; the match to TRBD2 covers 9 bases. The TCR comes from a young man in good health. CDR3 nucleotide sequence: TGTGCCAGTAGTAAGCGGGGGGCCTACGAGCAGTACTTC. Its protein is CASSKRGAYEQYF.